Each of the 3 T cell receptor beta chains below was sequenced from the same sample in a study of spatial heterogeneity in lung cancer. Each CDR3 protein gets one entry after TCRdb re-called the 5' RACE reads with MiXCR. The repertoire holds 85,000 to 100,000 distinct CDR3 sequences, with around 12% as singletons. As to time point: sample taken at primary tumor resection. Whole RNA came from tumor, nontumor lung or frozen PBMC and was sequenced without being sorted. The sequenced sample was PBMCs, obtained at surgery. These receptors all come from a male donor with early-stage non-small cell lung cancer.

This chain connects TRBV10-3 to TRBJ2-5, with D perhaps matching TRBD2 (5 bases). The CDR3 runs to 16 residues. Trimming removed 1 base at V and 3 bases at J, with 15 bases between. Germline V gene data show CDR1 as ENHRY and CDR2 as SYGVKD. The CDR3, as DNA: TGTGCCATCAGTGAGTTCATTTACGGGAACGAAGAGACCCAGTACTTC. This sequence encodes CAISEFIYGNEETQYF.

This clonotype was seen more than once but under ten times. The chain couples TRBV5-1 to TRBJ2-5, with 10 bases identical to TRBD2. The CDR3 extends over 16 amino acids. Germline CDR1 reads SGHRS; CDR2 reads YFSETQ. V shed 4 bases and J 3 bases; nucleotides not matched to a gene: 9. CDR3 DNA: TGCGCCAGCAGCCAAAATGCCGGGACTAGCGAAGAGACCCAGTACTTC. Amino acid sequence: CASSQNAGTSEETQYF.

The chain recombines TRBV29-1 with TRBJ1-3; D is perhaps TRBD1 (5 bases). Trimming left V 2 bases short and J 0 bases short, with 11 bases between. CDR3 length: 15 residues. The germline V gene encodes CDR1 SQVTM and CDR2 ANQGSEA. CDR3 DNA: TGCAGCGTTGAACCGGGGGACCACTCTGGAAACACCATATATTTT. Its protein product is CSVEPGDHSGNTIYF.